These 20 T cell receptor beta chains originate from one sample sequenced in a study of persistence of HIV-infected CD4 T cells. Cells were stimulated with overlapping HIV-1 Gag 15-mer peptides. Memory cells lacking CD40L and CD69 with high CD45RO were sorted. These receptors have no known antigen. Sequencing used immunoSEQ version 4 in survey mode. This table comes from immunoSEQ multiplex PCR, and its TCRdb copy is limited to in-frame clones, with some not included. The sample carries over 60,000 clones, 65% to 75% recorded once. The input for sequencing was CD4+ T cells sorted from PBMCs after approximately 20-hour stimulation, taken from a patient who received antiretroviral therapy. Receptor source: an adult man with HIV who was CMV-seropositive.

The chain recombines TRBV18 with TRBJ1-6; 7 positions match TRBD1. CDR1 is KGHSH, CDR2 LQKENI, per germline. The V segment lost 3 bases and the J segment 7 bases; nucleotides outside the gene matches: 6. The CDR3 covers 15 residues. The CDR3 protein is CASSPGQAPNSPLHF. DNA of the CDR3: TGTGCCAGCTCACCCGGACAGGCGCCCAATTCACCCCTCCACTTT. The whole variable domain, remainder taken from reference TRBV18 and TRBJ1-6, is NAGVMQNPRHLVRRRGQEARLRCSPMKGHSHVYWYRQLPEEGLKFMVYLQKENIIDESGMPKERFSAEFPKEGPSILRIQQVVRGDSAAYFCASSPGQAPNSPLHFGNGTRLTVT.

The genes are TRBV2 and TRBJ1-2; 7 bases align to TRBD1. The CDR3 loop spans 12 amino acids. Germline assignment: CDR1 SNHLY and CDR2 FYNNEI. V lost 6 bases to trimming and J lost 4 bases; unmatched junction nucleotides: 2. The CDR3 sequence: CASRGDSYGYTF. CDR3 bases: TGTGCCAGCAGGGGGGACAGCTATGGCTACACCTTC.

The CDR3 bases are TGTGCCAGCAGCTTAGGGACAGGGGTAAATGAGCAGTTCTTC. Residues: CASSLGTGVNEQFF. The chain has TRBV7-9 and TRBJ2-1; TRBD1 matches at 9 bases. The CDR3 consists of 14 residues. Germline V gene lookup returns CDR1 SEHNR and CDR2 FQNEAQ (reference sequence). J lost 7 bases, V lost 1 base, and 2 bases had no gene match.

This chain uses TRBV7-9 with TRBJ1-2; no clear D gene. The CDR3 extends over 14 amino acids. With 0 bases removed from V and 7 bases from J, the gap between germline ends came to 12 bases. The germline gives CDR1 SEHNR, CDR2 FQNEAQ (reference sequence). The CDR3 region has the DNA TGTGCCAGCAGCTTAGCACTAGCCGTTAGTGGCTACACCTTC. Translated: CASSLALAVSGYTF.

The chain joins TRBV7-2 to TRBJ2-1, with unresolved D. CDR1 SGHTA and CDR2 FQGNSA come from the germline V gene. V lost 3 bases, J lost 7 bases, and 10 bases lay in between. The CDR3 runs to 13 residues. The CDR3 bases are TGTGCCAGCAGCTTTATATTTTTGAATGAGCAGTTCTTC. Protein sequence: CASSFIFLNEQFF. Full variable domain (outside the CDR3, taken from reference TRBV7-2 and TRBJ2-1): GAGVSQSPSNKVTEKGKDVELRCDPISGHTALYWYRQSLGQGLEFLIYFQGNSAPDKSGLPSDRFSAERTGGSVSTLTIQRTQQEDSAVYLCASSFIFLNEQFFGPGTRLTVL.

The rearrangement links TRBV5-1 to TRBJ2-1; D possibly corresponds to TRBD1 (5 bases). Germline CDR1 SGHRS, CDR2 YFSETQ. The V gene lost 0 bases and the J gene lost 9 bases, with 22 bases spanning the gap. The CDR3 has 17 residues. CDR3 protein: CASSLALQVRFQGEQFF. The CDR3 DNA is TGCGCCAGCAGCTTGGCCCTACAGGTCCGGTTCCAGGGTGAGCAGTTCTTC.

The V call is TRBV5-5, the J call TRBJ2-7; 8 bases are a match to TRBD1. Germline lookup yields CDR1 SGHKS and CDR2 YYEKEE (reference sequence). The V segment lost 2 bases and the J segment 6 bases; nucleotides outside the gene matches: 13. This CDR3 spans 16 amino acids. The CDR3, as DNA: TGTGCCAGCAGCTTCTGGACAGGGTACAATTCCCGCGAGCAGTACTTC. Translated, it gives CASSFWTGYNSREQYF.

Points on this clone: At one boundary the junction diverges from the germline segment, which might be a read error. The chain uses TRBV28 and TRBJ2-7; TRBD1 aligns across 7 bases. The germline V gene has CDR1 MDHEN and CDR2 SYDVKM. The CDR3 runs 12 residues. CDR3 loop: CASSLLTGQAHF. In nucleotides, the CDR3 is TGTGCCAGCAGTTTACTTACTGGACAGGCTCACTTC. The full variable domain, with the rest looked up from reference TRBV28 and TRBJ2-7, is DVKVTQSSRYLVKRTGEKVFLECVQDMDHENMFWYRQDPGLGLRLIYFSYDVKMKEKGDIPEGYSVSREKKERFSLILESASTNQTSMYLCASSLLTGQAHFGPGTRLTVT.

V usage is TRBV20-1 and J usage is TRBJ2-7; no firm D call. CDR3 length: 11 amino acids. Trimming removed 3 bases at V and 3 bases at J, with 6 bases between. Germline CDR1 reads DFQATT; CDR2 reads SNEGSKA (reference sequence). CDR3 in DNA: TGCAGTGCTAGGATGGGCTACGAGCAGTACTTC. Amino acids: CSARMGYEQYF.

As DNA, the CDR3 is TGTGCCAGCAGCCCGCCTAACCTCCGGGGGACTGAAGCTTTCTTT. Its protein product is CASSPPNLRGTEAFF. The rearrangement links TRBV28 to TRBJ1-1, with D tentatively TRBD1 (5 bases). The CDR3 totals 15 residues. Germline lookup yields CDR1 MDHEN and CDR2 SYDVKM. Trimming pared 6 bases from V and 5 bases from J, leaving 19 bases between.

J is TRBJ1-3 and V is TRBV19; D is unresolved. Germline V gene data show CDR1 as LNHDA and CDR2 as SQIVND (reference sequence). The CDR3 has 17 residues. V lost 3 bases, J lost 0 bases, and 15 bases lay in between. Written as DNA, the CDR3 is TGTGCCAGTAGTATGGGTGTGACGGCCAGCTCTGGAAACACCATATATTTT. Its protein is CASSMGVTASSGNTIYF.

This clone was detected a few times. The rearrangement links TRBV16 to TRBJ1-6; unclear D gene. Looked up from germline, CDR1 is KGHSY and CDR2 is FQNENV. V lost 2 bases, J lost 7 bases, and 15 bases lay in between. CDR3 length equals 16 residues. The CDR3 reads CASSQQQEVPNSPLHF. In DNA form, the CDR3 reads TGTGCCAGCAGCCAACAGCAGGAGGTGCCAAATTCACCCCTCCACTTT.

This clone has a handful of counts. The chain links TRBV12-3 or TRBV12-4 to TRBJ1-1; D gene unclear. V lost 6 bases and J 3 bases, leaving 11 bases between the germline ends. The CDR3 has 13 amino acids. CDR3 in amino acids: CASSPQADTEAFF. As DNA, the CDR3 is TGTGCCAGCAGCCCTCAAGCGGACACTGAAGCTTTCTTT.

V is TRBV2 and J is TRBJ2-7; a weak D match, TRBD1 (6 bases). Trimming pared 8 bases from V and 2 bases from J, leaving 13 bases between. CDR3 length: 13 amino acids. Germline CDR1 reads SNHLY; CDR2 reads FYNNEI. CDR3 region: CASEGTGTYEQYF. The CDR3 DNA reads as TGTGCCAGCGAGGGTACAGGGACCTACGAGCAGTACTTC.

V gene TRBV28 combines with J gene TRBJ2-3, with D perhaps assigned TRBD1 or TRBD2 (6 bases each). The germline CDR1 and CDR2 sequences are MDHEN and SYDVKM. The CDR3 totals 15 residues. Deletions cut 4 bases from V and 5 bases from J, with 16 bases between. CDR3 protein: CASSSRRRGRDTQYF. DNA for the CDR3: TGTGCCAGCAGTTCCCGGCGTCGGGGGCGAGATACGCAGTATTTT.

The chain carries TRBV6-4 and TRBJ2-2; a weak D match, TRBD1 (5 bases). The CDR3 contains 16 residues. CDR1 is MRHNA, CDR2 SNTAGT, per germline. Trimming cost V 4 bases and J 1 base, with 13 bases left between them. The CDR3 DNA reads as TGTGCCAGCAGTGTCAACCCCAGGGTGAACACCGGGGAGCTGTTTTTT. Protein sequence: CASSVNPRVNTGELFF.

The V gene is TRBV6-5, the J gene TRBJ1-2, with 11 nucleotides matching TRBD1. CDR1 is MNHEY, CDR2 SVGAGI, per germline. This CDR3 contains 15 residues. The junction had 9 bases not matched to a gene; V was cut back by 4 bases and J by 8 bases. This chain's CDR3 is CASSSRDRGTGGYTF. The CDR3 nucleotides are TGTGCCAGCAGTTCCCGGGACAGGGGGACTGGAGGCTACACCTTC.

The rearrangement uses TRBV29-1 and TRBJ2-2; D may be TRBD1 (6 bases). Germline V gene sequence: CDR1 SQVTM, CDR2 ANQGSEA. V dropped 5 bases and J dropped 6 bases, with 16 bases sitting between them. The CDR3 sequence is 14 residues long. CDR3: CSVSDSRWAGELFF. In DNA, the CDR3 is TGCAGCGTTTCGGACAGCAGGTGGGCCGGGGAGCTGTTTTTT.

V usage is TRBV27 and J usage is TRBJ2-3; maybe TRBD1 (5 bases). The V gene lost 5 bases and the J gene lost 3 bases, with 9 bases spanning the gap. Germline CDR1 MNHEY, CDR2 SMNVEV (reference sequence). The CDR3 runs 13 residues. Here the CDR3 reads CASSTQVTDTQYF. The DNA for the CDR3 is TGTGCCAGCAGTACACAGGTTACAGATACGCAGTATTTT.

The CDR3 loop reads CASNRGVSAEAFF. Written as DNA, the CDR3 is TGTGCCAGCAATAGAGGGGTGAGCGCTGAAGCTTTCTTT. J is TRBJ1-1 and V is TRBV6-5; tentative D call: TRBD1 (5 bases). This CDR3 is 13 amino acids long. Trimming shortened V by 7 bases and J by 6 bases, and 15 bases separated the two germline ends. Looked up from germline, CDR1 is MNHEY and CDR2 is SVGAGI.